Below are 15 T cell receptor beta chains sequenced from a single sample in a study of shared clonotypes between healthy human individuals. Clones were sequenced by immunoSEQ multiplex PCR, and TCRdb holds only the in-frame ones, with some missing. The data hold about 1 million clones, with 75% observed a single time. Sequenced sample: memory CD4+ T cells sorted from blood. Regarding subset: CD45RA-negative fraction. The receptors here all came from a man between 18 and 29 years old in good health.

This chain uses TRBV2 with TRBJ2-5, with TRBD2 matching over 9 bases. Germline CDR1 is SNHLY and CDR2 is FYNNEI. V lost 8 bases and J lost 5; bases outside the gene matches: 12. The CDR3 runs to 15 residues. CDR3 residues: CASGAARGGRETQYF. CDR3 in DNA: TGTGCCAGCGGAGCCGCGCGGGGGGGTCGGGAGACCCAGTACTTC.

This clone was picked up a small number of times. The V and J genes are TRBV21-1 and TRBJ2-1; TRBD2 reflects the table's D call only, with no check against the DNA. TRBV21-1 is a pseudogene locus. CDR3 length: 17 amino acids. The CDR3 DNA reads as TGTGCCAGCAGCACAGTGGGTGAGACTAGAACGCAGAATGAGCAGTTCTTC. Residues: CASSTVGETRTQNEQFF.

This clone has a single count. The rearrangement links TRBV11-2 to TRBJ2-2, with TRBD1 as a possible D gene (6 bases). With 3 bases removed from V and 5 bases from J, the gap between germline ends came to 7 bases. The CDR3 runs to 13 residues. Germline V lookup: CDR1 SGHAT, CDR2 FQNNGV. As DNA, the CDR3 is TGTGCCAGCAGCTTTACAGGGACCGGGGAGCTGTTTTTT. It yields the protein CASSFTGTGELFF.

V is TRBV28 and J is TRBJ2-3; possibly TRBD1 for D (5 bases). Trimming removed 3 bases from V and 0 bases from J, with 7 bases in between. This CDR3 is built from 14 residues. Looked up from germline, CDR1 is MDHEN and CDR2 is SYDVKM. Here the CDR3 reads CASSFRQSTDTQYF. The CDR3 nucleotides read TGTGCCAGCAGTTTCAGACAGAGCACAGATACGCAGTATTTT.

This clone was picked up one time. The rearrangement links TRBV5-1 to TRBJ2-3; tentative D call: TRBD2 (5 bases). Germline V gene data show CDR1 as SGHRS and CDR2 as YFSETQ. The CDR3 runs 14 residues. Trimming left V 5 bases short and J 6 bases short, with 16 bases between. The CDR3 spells CASSSGMGLDTQYF. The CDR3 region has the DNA TGCGCCAGCAGTTCGGGGATGGGTTTGGATACGCAGTATTTT.

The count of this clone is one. DNA for the CDR3: TGTGCCAGCAGCTTAGTAAGGGGCGCAAACTACGAGCAGTACTTC. Translated: CASSLVRGANYEQYF. The chain links TRBV11-2 to TRBJ2-7, with a weak D call TRBD1 (5 bases). Trimming shortened V by 1 base and J by 3 bases, and 13 bases separated the two germline ends. This CDR3 is built from 15 residues. CDR1 and CDR2 (germline): SGHAT, FQNNGV.

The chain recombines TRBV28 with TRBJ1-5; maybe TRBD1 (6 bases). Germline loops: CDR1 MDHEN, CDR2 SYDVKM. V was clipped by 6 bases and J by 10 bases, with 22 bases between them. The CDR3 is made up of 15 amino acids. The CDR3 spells CASSEDRNSISPQHF. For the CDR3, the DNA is TGTGCCAGCAGCGAGGACAGAAACTCAATCAGCCCCCAGCATTTT.

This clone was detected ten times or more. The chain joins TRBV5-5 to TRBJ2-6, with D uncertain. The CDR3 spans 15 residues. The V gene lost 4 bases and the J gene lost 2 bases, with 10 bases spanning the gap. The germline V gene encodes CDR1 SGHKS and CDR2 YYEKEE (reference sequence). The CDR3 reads CASSHGGTGANVLTF. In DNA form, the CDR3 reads TGTGCCAGCAGCCACGGCGGCACTGGGGCCAACGTCCTGACTTTC.

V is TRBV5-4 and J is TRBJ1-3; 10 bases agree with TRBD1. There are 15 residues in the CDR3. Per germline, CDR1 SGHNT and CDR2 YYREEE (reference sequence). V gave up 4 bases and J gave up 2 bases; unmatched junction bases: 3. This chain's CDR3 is CASSIDRGPGNTIYF. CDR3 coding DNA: TGTGCCAGCAGCATAGACAGGGGGCCTGGAAACACCATATATTTT.

The CDR3 loop is CASSQQGTGTYNEQFF. The DNA for the CDR3 is TGTGCCAGTAGTCAGCAGGGGACAGGTACCTACAATGAGCAGTTCTTC. This chain uses TRBV19 with TRBJ2-1, with 8 bases lining up with TRBD1. The CDR3 length is 16 residues. In germline, CDR1 is LNHDA, CDR2 SQIVND (reference sequence). With V trimmed by 5 bases and J by 2 bases, 8 bases remained unmatched.

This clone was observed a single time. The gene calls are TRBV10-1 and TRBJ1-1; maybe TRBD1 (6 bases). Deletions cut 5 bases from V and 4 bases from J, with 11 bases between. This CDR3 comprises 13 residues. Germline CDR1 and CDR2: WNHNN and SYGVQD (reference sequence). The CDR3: CASSTGRGTEAFF. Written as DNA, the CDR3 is TGCGCCAGCAGTACAGGGAGGGGCACTGAAGCTTTCTTT.

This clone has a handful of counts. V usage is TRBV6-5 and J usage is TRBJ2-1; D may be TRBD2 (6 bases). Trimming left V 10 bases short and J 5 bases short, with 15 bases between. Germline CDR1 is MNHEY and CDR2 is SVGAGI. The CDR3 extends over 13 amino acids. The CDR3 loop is CATSRTIDNEQFF. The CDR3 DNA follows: TGTGCCACCAGCCGGACTATCGACAATGAGCAGTTCTTC.

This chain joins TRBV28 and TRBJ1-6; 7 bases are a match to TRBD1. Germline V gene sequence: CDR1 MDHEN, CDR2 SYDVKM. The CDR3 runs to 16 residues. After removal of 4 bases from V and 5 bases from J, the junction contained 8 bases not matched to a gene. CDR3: CASSSRGQVDNSPLHF. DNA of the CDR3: TGTGCCAGCAGTTCCCGTGGACAGGTGGATAATTCACCCCTCCACTTT.

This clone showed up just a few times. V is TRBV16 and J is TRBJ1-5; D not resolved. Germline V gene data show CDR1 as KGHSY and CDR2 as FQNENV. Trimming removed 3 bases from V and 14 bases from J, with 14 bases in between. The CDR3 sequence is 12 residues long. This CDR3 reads CASSHPVAVKHF. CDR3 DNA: TGTGCCAGCAGCCATCCGGTAGCTGTGAAGCATTTT. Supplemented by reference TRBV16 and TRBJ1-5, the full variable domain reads GEEVAQTPKHLVRGEGQKAKLYCAPIKGHSYVFWYQQVLKNEFKFLISFQNENVFDETGMPKERFSAKCLPNSPCSLEIQATKLEDSAVYFCASSHPVAVKHFGDGTRLSIL.

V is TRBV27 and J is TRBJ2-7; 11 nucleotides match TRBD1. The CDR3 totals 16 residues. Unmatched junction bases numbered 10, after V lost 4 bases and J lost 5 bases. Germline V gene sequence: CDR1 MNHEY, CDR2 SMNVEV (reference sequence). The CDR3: CASSSLGQGVRNEQYF. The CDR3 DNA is TGTGCCAGCAGTTCGCTGGGACAGGGGGTTCGGAACGAGCAGTACTTC.